This T cell receptor beta chain was found in a study of blood T cell repertoires in COVID-19. On the study more broadly: The origin of the acute and convalescent COVID-19 samples was the United States, Italy and Spain. In each case, the material was cDNA or gDNA derived from T cells, B-cell-depleted T cells, or PBMCs.

In the original workflow: Amplifying reference gene primers gave estimates of nucleated cell counts. The data were produced by immunoSEQ multiplex PCR, yet TCRdb's version contains in-frame clones alone and is incomplete. The D gene and trimming were derived from the DNA, and the V and J assignments and clone size from that table. The sample includes about 260,000 clones, 85% to 90% of them seen just once. Trimming removed 3 bases from V and 10 bases from J, with 6 bases in between. The CDR3 contains 11 residues. Germline V gives CDR1 SGHTA, CDR2 FQGNSA. This rearrangement joins TRBV7-2 to TRBJ1-4; D gene uncertain. This TCR was sampled from a man younger than 30 with active or convalescent COVID-19. The sequencing sample was made of peripheral blood. The chain's CDR3 is CASSLGRKLFF. The CDR3 bases are TGTGCCAGCAGCTTGGGCCGAAAACTGTTTTTT.